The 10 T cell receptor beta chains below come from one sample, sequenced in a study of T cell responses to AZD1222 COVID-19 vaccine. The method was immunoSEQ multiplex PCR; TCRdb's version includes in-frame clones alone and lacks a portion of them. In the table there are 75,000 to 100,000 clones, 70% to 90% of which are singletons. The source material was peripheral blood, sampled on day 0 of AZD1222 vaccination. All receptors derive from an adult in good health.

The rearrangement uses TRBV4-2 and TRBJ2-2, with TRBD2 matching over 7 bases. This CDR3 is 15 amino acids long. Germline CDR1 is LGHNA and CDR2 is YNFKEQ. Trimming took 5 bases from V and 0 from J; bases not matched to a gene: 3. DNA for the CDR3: TGTGCCAGCAGCTTCGCGGGAGCGAACACCGGGGAGCTGTTTTTT. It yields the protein CASSFAGANTGELFF.

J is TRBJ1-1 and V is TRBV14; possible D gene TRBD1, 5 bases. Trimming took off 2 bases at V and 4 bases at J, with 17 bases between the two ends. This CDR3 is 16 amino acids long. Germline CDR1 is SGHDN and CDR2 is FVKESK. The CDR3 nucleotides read TGTGCCAGCAGCCAACGTGCGGGGAGGGGCAGCACTGAAGCTTTCTTT. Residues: CASSQRAGRGSTEAFF.

DNA for the CDR3: TGTGCCAGCTCACCAGCGGGACTAGCGGGAGGAGGCTACGAGCAGTACTTC. Amino acids: CASSPAGLAGGGYEQYF. The V call is TRBV18, the J call TRBJ2-7; 15 bases are a match to TRBD2. CDR1 is KGHSH and CDR2 is LQKENI in the germline V gene. Losses at the gene ends were 2 bases for V and 3 bases for J; bases not matched to a gene: 5. This CDR3 comprises 17 residues.

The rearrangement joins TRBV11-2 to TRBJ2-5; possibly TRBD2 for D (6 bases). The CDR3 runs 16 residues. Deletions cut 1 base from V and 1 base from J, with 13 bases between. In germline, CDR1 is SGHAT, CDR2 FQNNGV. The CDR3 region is CASSLGGGRVQETQYF. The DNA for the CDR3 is TGTGCCAGCAGCTTAGGGGGAGGCAGGGTCCAAGAGACCCAGTACTTC.

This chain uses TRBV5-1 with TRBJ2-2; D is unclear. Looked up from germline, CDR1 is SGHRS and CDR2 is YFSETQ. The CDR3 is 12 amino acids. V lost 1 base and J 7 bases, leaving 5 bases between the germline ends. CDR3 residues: CASSLQYGELFF. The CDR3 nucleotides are TGCGCCAGCAGCTTGCAATACGGGGAGCTGTTTTTT.

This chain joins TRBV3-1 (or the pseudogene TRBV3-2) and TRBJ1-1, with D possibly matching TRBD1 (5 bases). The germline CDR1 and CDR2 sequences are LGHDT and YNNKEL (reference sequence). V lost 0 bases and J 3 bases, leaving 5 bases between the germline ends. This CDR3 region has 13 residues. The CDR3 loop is CASSQDRDTEAFF. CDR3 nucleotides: TGTGCCAGCAGCCAAGACAGGGACACTGAAGCTTTCTTT.

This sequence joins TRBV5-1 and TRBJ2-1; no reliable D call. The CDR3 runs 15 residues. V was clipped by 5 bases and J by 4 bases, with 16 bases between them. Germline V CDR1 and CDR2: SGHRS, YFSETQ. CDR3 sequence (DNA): TGCGCCAGCAGACTTTCCCGAGTTACTTACAATGAGCAGTTCTTC. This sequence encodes CASRLSRVTYNEQFF.

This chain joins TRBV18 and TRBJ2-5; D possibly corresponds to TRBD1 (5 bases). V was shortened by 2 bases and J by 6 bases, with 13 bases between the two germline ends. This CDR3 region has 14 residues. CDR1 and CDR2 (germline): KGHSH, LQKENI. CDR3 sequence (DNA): TGTGCCAGCTCACCAACAGACAGTGCGAAGACCCAGTACTTC. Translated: CASSPTDSAKTQYF.

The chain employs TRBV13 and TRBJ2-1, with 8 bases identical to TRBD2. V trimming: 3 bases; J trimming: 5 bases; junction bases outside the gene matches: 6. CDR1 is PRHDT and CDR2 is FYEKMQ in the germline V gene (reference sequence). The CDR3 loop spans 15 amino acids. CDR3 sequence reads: CASSFPGLGNNEQFF. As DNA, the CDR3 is TGTGCCAGCAGCTTCCCGGGACTAGGGAACAATGAGCAGTTCTTC.

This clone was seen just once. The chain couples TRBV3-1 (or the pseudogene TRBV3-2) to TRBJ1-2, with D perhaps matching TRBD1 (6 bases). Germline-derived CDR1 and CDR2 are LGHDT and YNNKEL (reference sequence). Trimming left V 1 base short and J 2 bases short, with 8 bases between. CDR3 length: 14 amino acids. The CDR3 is CASSQGQGNYGYTF. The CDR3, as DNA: TGTGCCAGCAGCCAAGGTCAGGGGAACTATGGCTACACCTTC.